These 25 T cell receptor beta chains were all obtained from the same sample, sequenced in a study of shared clonotypes between healthy human individuals. Generated by immunoSEQ multiplex PCR, the TCRdb table keeps only in-frame clones and is missing some. The sample has about 2.4 million clones; just over 90% are singletons. The sample consisted of naive CD4+ T cells sorted from blood. Subset noted: CD45RA+ positively selected. The receptors were sampled from a young man in good health.

The chain carries TRBV5-1 and TRBJ2-5, with D tentatively TRBD1 (6 bases). Trimming stripped 4 bases from V and 0 bases from J, with 10 bases between. The CDR3 contains 14 residues. Germline lookup yields CDR1 SGHRS and CDR2 YFSETQ. CDR3 coding DNA: TGCGCCAGCAGCCCCGGGACATACCAAGAGACCCAGTACTTC. It yields the protein CASSPGTYQETQYF. The full variable domain, its missing parts supplied by reference TRBV5-1 and TRBJ2-5, is KAGVTQTPRYLIKTRGQQVTLSCSPISGHRSVSWYQQTPGQGLQFLFEYFSETQRNKGNFPGRFSGRQFSNSRSEMNVSTLELGDSALYLCASSPGTYQETQYFGPGTRLLVL.

To note about this clone: This sample also contains other DNA sequences that code for the same CDR3. J is TRBJ1-2 and V is TRBV7-2; 9 nucleotides line up with TRBD1. CDR1 and CDR2 from the germline V gene are SGHTA and FQGNSA. This CDR3 is 15 amino acids long. Trimming cost V 1 base and J 2 bases; bases outside gene matches: 2. The CDR3 region has the DNA TGTGCCAGCAGCTTAGTTGGGACAGGGAACTATGGCTACACCTTC. This translates into CASSLVGTGNYGYTF. The variable domain in full, with the rest retrieved from reference TRBV7-2 and TRBJ1-2, is GAGVSQSPSNKVTEKGKDVELRCDPISGHTALYWYRQSLGQGLEFLIYFQGNSAPDKSGLPSDRFSAERTGGSVSTLTIQRTQQEDSAVYLCASSLVGTGNYGYTFGSGTRLTVV.

The rearrangement uses TRBV28 and TRBJ1-2; 7 bases map to TRBD1. The trim removed 6 bases at V and 3 bases at J, leaving 13 bases unmatched. The CDR3 runs to 16 residues. Germline V gene sequence: CDR1 MDHEN, CDR2 SYDVKM. The CDR3 sequence is CASRDPSGGGYYGYTF. DNA of the CDR3: TGTGCCAGCAGGGACCCCTCAGGGGGAGGGTACTATGGCTACACCTTC.

About this clone itself: At the DNA level, this CDR3 is encoded by other sequences in the same sample as well. CDR3 amino acids: CASSSASGNTIYF. The CDR3 DNA is TGCGCCAGCAGTTCCGCTTCTGGAAACACCATATATTTT. The gene calls are TRBV5-1 and TRBJ1-3; D uncertain. Trimming stripped 5 bases from V and 1 base from J, with 7 bases between. This CDR3 comprises 13 residues. CDR1 and CDR2 from the germline V gene are SGHRS and YFSETQ.

Of note for this clone: The sample carries other DNA sequences with the same CDR3. V is TRBV18 and J is TRBJ2-3, with D unclear. There are 14 residues in the CDR3. V lost 2 bases and J lost 0, with 6 bases in between. The germline V gene encodes CDR1 KGHSH and CDR2 LQKENI. The CDR3 DNA reads as TGTGCCAGCTCACCAGGCGGAAGCACAGATACGCAGTATTTT. Translated, it gives CASSPGGSTDTQYF. Full variable domain (outside the CDR3, taken from reference TRBV18 and TRBJ2-3): NAGVMQNPRHLVRRRGQEARLRCSPMKGHSHVYWYRQLPEEGLKFMVYLQKENIIDESGMPKERFSAEFPKEGPSILRIQQVVRGDSAAYFCASSPGGSTDTQYFGPGTRLTVL.

The count of this clone is one. Other DNA sequences in the same sample also yield this CDR3. The V gene is TRBV19, the J gene TRBJ1-5; D is possibly TRBD1 (5 bases). Germline assignment: CDR1 LNHDA and CDR2 SQIVND (reference sequence). Between the trimmed V and J ends, which lost 1 base and 2 bases, there was a span of 9 bases. This CDR3 is 15 amino acids long. The CDR3 here is CASSIGPGGNQPQHF. The CDR3 DNA reads TGTGCCAGTAGTATAGGCCCGGGGGGCAATCAGCCCCAGCATTTT.

This rearrangement joins TRBV30 to TRBJ1-1; D uncertain. CDR1 and CDR2 (germline): GTSNPN, SVGIG (reference sequence). This CDR3 contains 15 residues. V dropped 2 bases and J dropped 0 bases, with 13 bases sitting between them. CDR3 coding DNA: TGTGCCTGGAGTTTGCGACTCGATCTGAACACTGAAGCTTTCTTT. Amino acids: CAWSLRLDLNTEAFF.

This sequence joins TRBV30 and TRBJ1-4, with D unclear. V was pared by 0 bases and J by 4 bases, with 12 bases between. The CDR3 sequence is 15 residues long. CDR1 and CDR2 from the germline V gene are GTSNPN and SVGIG (reference sequence). DNA for the CDR3: TGTGCCTGGAGTGTCTGGGGAGGACTTAATGAAAAACTGTTTTTT. It codes for CAWSVWGGLNEKLFF.

The chain employs TRBV19 and TRBJ1-5; 7 bases are a match to TRBD1. CDR1 and CDR2 (germline): LNHDA, SQIVND (reference sequence). The CDR3 sequence is 16 residues long. The junction had 11 bases not matched to a gene; V was cut back by 5 bases and J by 4 bases. The CDR3 sequence: CASSGQGQSPNQPQHF. In DNA, the CDR3 is TGTGCCAGTAGTGGCCAGGGACAGTCCCCGAATCAGCCCCAGCATTTT.

V and J are TRBV7-6 and TRBJ1-5; D gene unclear. The CDR3 is 14 residues long. With 5 bases removed from V and 1 base from J, the gap between germline ends came to 9 bases. Germline assignment: CDR1 SGHVS and CDR2 FNYEAQ. The CDR3 DNA follows: TGTGCCAGCAGCGCAGCGGGAAGCAATCAGCCCCAGCATTTT. It is translated as CASSAAGSNQPQHF.

The chain employs TRBV10-3 and TRBJ2-7; TRBD2 matches at 9 bases. Germline values: CDR1 ENHRY, CDR2 SYGVKD. The ends lost 2 bases at V and 0 bases at J; junction bases unmatched: 2. The CDR3 extends over 15 amino acids. CDR3 DNA: TGTGCCATCAGTGAGGGACTAGCGAGCTCCTACGAGCAGTACTTC. Its protein is CAISEGLASSYEQYF.

The chain combines TRBV7-9 with TRBJ1-2; no reliable D call. Germline V gene sequence: CDR1 SEHNR, CDR2 FQNEAQ (reference sequence). V gave up 1 base and J gave up 3 bases, with 6 bases separating them. The CDR3 has 13 amino acids. This CDR3 is CASSLDSYYGYTF. Here the CDR3 DNA reads TGTGCCAGCAGCTTAGACAGCTACTATGGCTACACCTTC.

The chain joins TRBV28 to TRBJ2-7; 9 bases are shared with TRBD1. The CDR3 covers 15 residues. Trimming removed 4 bases from V and 1 base from J; junction bases left unmatched: 5. CDR1 MDHEN and CDR2 SYDVKM come from the germline V gene. CDR3 protein: CASSSGTGYSYEQYF. CDR3 nucleotide sequence: TGTGCCAGCAGTTCCGGGACAGGGTATTCCTACGAGCAGTACTTC.

The rearrangement links TRBV28 to TRBJ1-6; D not certain. The CDR3 length is 13 residues. V lost 0 bases and J lost 10, with 7 bases in between. CDR1 and CDR2 from the germline V gene are MDHEN and SYDVKM. The CDR3 DNA follows: TGTGCCAGCAGTTTATGGCGGGAATCACCCCTCCACTTT. Protein sequence: CASSLWRESPLHF.

Details on this clone: This sample also contains other DNA sequences that code for the same CDR3. The chain carries TRBV9 and TRBJ2-3; 11 bases line up with TRBD2. Germline CDR1 is SGDLS and CDR2 is YYNGEE. The CDR3 consists of 15 residues. V was pared by 2 bases and J by 3 bases, with 2 bases of the junction left unmatched. The CDR3 DNA follows: TGTGCCAGCAGCGTTACTAGCGGGGGTACAGATACGCAGTATTTT. Its protein product is CASSVTSGGTDTQYF.

The chain couples TRBV5-4 to TRBJ2-7; 7 positions agree with TRBD2. The CDR3 is 14 amino acids. CDR1 SGHNT and CDR2 YYREEE come from the germline V gene (reference sequence). Unmatched junction bases numbered 4, after V lost 2 bases and J lost 2 bases. CDR3 coding DNA: TGTGCCAGCAGCTTTGGTGCGGGAGCCTACGAGCAGTACTTC. Protein sequence: CASSFGAGAYEQYF.

V is TRBV27 and J is TRBJ1-3; no clear D. The ends were cut back, 5 bases at V and 3 bases at J, with 14 bases in the middle. Germline V gene lookup returns CDR1 MNHEY and CDR2 SMNVEV (reference sequence). The CDR3 runs 15 residues. The CDR3: CASSEGAGYGNTIYF. The CDR3 coding sequence is TGTGCCAGCAGTGAAGGCGCGGGGTATGGAAACACCATATATTTT.

The rearrangement uses TRBV28 and TRBJ2-3, with unresolved D. CDR3 length: 11 residues. Trimming cost V 6 bases and J 6 bases, with 7 bases left between them. Per the germline V gene, CDR1 is MDHEN and CDR2 is SYDVKM. Written as DNA, the CDR3 is TGTGCCAGCAGCCACCGCGATACGCAGTATTTT. Translation gives CASSHRDTQYF.

V is TRBV5-1 and J is TRBJ2-3; possibly TRBD1 for D (6 bases). V was clipped by 4 bases and J by 6 bases, with 15 bases between them. The CDR3 runs to 14 residues. The V gene's germline CDR1 is SGHRS and CDR2 YFSETQ. The CDR3 region is CASSLGAPMDTQYF. The CDR3 DNA reads as TGCGCCAGCAGCCTGGGGGCCCCAATGGATACGCAGTATTTT.

The chain carries TRBV6-1 and TRBJ2-7, with 8 nucleotides matching TRBD2. This CDR3 has 14 amino acids. After removal of 10 bases from V and 3 bases from J, the junction contained 11 bases not matched to a gene. Germline V gene lookup returns CDR1 MNHNS and CDR2 SASEGT. The CDR3 here is CATEAGGRGYEQYF. The CDR3 DNA reads as TGTGCCACCGAGGCGGGGGGAAGGGGCTACGAGCAGTACTTC.

The chain has TRBV2 and TRBJ1-1; TRBD1 agrees at 7 bases. The CDR3 runs 13 residues. CDR1 is SNHLY, CDR2 FYNNEI, per germline. V lost 7 bases, J lost 5 bases, and 7 bases stayed unmatched. The CDR3 region has the DNA TGTGCCAGCAACGGGGAGGGGGCTACTGAAGCTTTCTTT. Translation: CASNGEGATEAFF.

This sequence joins TRBV6-6 and TRBJ1-6, with unresolved D. The CDR3 covers 15 residues. Germline V gene data show CDR1 as MNHNY and CDR2 as SVGAGI (reference sequence). Deletions cut 7 bases from V and 7 bases from J, with 17 bases between. The CDR3 here is CASTGYLAGNSPLHF. The CDR3 DNA reads as TGTGCCAGCACCGGATACCTGGCGGGGAATTCACCCCTCCACTTT.

The chain recombines TRBV7-3 with TRBJ2-2; D gene unclear. CDR1 and CDR2 from the germline V gene are SGHTA and FQGTGA. The V end was cut by 5 bases, the J end by 2 bases, with 6 bases between. The CDR3 spans 13 residues. CDR3 loop: CASSQYNTGELFF. CDR3 sequence (DNA): TGTGCCAGCAGCCAATATAACACCGGGGAGCTGTTTTTT.

This clone has a single count. This chain connects TRBV5-1 to TRBJ1-4, with no clear D. The CDR3 totals 16 residues. Germline V gene sequence: CDR1 SGHRS, CDR2 YFSETQ. Trimming stripped 3 bases from V and 3 bases from J, with 15 bases between. The CDR3 loop reads CASSSRTVSANEKLFF. The CDR3 coding sequence is TGCGCCAGCAGCTCCCGGACGGTCTCAGCTAATGAAAAACTGTTTTTT. Looking up the rest from reference TRBV5-1 and TRBJ1-4 gives the full variable domain: KAGVTQTPRYLIKTRGQQVTLSCSPISGHRSVSWYQQTPGQGLQFLFEYFSETQRNKGNFPGRFSGRQFSNSRSEMNVSTLELGDSALYLCASSSRTVSANEKLFFGSGTQLSVL.

In this sample, this clone turned up a few times. Other DNA sequences in the same sample also yield this CDR3. This chain links TRBV30 with TRBJ2-5, with unresolved D. The CDR3 runs to 11 residues. The V end was cut by 0 bases, the J end by 5 bases, with 4 bases between. Looked up from germline, CDR1 is GTSNPN and CDR2 is SVGIG (reference sequence). In nucleotides, the CDR3 is TGTGCCTGGAGTGTAATGGAGACCCAGTACTTC. It codes for CAWSVMETQYF.